This T cell receptor beta chain appears in the sequencing data of a study of blood T cell repertoires in COVID-19. Participants, about 18 to 90 years old, spanned fewer than 30 US areas. Participant-given clinical history determined each cohort assignment. Cohort 3 recovered donors had two negative PCRs, clearance, or symptom resolution. CDR3 length: 12 amino acids. With 0 bases removed from V and 6 bases from J, the gap between germline ends came to 5 bases. Germline CDR1 and CDR2: SGHAT and FQNNGV. Clones were sequenced by immunoSEQ multiplex PCR, and TCRdb holds only the in-frame ones, with some missing. The sample shows more than 110,000 clones, 60% to 80% of them seen only once.

This TCR came from a woman between 45 and 60 years old who had recovered from COVID-19. The chain is built from TRBV11-2 and TRBJ1-1; D remains ambiguous. The sample comprised PBMCs or T cells enriched from blood (not recorded which). As DNA, the CDR3 is TGTGCCAGCAGCTTAGAGGCAGCTGAAGCTTTCTTT. Translation gives CASSLEAAEAFF.